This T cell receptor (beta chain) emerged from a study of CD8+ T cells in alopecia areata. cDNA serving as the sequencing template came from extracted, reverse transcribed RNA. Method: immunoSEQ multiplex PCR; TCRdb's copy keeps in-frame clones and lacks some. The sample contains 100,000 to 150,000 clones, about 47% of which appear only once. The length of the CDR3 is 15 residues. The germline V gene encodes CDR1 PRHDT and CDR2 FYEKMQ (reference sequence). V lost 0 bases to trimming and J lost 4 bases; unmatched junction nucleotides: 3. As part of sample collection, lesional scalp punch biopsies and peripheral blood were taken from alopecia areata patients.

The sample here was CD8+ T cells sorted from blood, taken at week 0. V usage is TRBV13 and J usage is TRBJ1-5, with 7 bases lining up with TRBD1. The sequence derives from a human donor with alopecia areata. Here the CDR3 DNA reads TGTGCCAGCAGCTTAGGGGGGACAGCTAATCAGCCCCAGCATTTT. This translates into CASSLGGTANQPQHF. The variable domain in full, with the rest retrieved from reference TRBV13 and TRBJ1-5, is AAGVIQSPRHLIKEKRETATLKCYPIPRHDTVYWYQQGPGQDPQFLISFYEKMQSDKGSIPDRFSAQQFSDYHSELNMSSLELGDSALYFCASSLGGTANQPQHFGDGTRLSIL.